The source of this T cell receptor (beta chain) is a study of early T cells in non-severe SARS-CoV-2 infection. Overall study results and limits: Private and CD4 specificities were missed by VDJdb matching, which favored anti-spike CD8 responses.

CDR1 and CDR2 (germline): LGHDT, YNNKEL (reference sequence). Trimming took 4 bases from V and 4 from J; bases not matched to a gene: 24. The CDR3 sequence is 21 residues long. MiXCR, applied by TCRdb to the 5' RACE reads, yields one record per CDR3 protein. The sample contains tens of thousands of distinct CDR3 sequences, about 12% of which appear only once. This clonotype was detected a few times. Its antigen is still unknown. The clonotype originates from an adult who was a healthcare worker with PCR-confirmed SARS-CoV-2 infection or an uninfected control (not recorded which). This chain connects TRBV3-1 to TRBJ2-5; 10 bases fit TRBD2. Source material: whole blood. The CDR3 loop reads CASSRRPTSGEGFRKGETQYF. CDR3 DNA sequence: TGTGCCAGCAGCCGCCGCCCAACTAGCGGGGAGGGGTTTCGGAAAGGAGAGACCCAGTACTTC.